This section outlines one T cell receptor beta chain sequence together with its context. Data came from immunoSEQ multiplex PCR; TCRdb stores just in-frame clones and leaves some out. The table lists around 80,000 clones, around 91% of them singletons. Germline assignment: CDR1 SNHLY and CDR2 FYNNEI. V shed 4 bases, J shed 4 bases, and the junction held 8 bases outside the gene matches. CDR3 length: 15 residues. This sample is drawn from a study of technical replicates of blood from a few donors. This TCR was sampled from a human donor in good health. The rearrangement uses TRBV2 and TRBJ2-3; 7 bases agree with TRBD2. The material sequenced was T cells isolated from PBMCs. The CDR3 sequence is CASSASGGPPDTQYF. CDR3 bases: TGTGCCAGCAGTGCTTCGGGAGGTCCCCCAGATACGCAGTATTTT.